This T cell receptor beta chain was recorded in a study of blood T cell repertoires in COVID-19. The data were produced by immunoSEQ multiplex PCR, yet TCRdb's version contains in-frame clones alone and is incomplete. The sample yields about 98,000 clones, approximately 86% seen once. The sequence was collected from a woman in her forties or fifties with COVID-19, enrolled during active disease. The sequencing sample was made of peripheral blood.

The CDR3 region is CASSQDGAGRETQYF. The CDR3 DNA reads as TGCGCCAGCAGCCAAGACGGCGCAGGGAGGGAGACCCAGTACTTC. The V call is TRBV4-1, the J call TRBJ2-5; possible D gene TRBD2, 6 bases. The CDR3 contains 15 residues. Germline assignment: CDR1 MGHRA and CDR2 YSYEKL. The ends were cut back, 0 bases at V and 5 bases at J, with 13 bases in the middle.